The 3 T cell receptor beta chains below come from one sample, sequenced in a study of blood T cells in healthy people across ages. The use of a sample-barcoded 5' primer and a J-beta primer mix characterized a second PCR of about 6 to 12 cycles. TCRdb recomputed calls from the 5' RACE reads with MiXCR, one row per CDR3 protein. The table lists 1.2 million to 1.5 million distinct CDR3 sequences, 35% to 45% of them singletons. The sequenced sample was blood. All receptors come from a woman aged 18-30 years in good health.

The J gene is TRBJ1-2, the V gene TRBV27; TRBD1 agrees at 9 bases. After removal of 8 bases from V and 4 bases from J, the junction contained 14 bases not matched to a gene. The CDR3 spans 16 residues. Germline values: CDR1 MNHEY, CDR2 SMNVEV (reference sequence). For the CDR3, the DNA is TGTGCCAGCTTCTCCTTACGGGGACAGGGAGGCTATGGCTACACCTTC. Protein sequence: CASFSLRGQGGYGYTF.

Regarding this clonotype: Sequence at one end of the junction differs from germline and may be a read error. The chain joins TRBV10-3 to TRBJ2-7; TRBD1 might be the D (6 bases). The CDR3 runs to 15 residues. Looked up from germline, CDR1 is ENHRY and CDR2 is SYGVKD. The CDR3 loop reads CAINQTGTSSYEQYF. CDR3 bases: TGCGCCATCAACCAAACAGGGACCAGCTCCTACGAGCAGTACTTC.

This clonotype appeared a few times. The chain is built from TRBV6-1 and TRBJ1-2, with 8 bases aligning to TRBD1. After removal of 4 bases from V and 4 bases from J, the junction contained 8 bases not matched to a gene. The length of the CDR3 is 15 residues. Per the germline V gene, CDR1 is MNHNS and CDR2 is SASEGT. In DNA, the CDR3 is TGTGCCAGCAGTGGGACAGGGAGCGGTGGCTATGGCTACACCTTC. Its translation: CASSGTGSGGYGYTF.